This T cell receptor beta chain was identified during a study of blood T cell repertoires in COVID-19. At the level of the study: The United States, Italy and Spain provided the acute and convalescent COVID-19 samples. The cDNA or gDNA used as material had been derived from T cells, B-cell-depleted T cells, or PBMCs.

The germline CDR1 and CDR2 sequences are MNHNS and SASEGT. This CDR3 has 19 residues. Germline trimming cut 4 bases from V and 0 bases from J; bases unmatched to any gene: 9. The table came from immunoSEQ multiplex PCR; TCRdb's copy has only in-frame clones and leaves some out. The sample includes over 350,000 clones, 88% of them seen just once. Researchers sorted participants into cohorts using their self-reported clinical history. V and J are TRBV6-1 and TRBJ2-3; TRBD2 aligns across 14 bases. Sample: PBMCs or T cells enriched from blood (not recorded which). The source of this sequence is a woman aged 18-29 years who had recovered from COVID-19. The CDR3: CASSARLAGGKRSTDTQYF. CDR3 nucleotide sequence: TGTGCCAGCAGTGCAAGACTAGCGGGGGGGAAGAGAAGCACAGATACGCAGTATTTT.